The rows below give T cell receptor beta chains drawn from one sample of a study of cytomegalovirus exposure and HLA in healthy donors. Libraries were prepared by immunoSEQ multiplex PCR; TCRdb keeps only in-frame clonotypes and omits some of them. The repertoire holds around 80,000 clones, with roughly 79% as singletons. The sequencing input was PBMCs. These receptors were collected from a man between 18 and 35 years old in good health and CMV-seropositive. The CDR3 runs from the conserved cysteine through the conserved F or W. D genes are given only for firm matches. Clone size is stated in some rows and not others, as once, few, many or a class when expanded.

D: NA; size: NA; J: TRBJ2-7; V: TRBV29-1; DNA: TGCAGCGTTGATAGAAGGGGTGGCGAGCAGTACTTC; CDR3: CSVDRRGGEQYF
D: TRBD2; size: NA; J: TRBJ2-3; V: TRBV4-1; DNA: TGCGCCAGCAGCCAGGGGAGGGTGGGGCCCTTGCGGGGAGATACGCAGTATTTT; CDR3: CASSQGRVGPLRGDTQYF
D: NA; size: NA; J: TRBJ1-1; V: TRBV29-1; DNA: TGCAGCGTTGTTCTGGCCCTGAACACTGAAGCTTTCTTT; CDR3: CSVVLALNTEAFF
D: NA; size: NA; J: TRBJ2-3; V: TRBV7-2; DNA: TGTGCCAGCAGCTCCCGACTAGGTCCCCAGCAAGCTACGCAGTATTTT; CDR3: CASSSRLGPQQATQYF
D: TRBD2; size: NA; J: TRBJ2-3; V: TRBV29-1; DNA: TGCAGCGTCGACCAGGGCGGGAGGGTCCCAGATACGCAGTATTTT; CDR3: CSVDQGGRVPDTQYF
D: TRBD1; size: NA; J: TRBJ1-1; V: TRBV28; DNA: TGTGCCAGCAGTTTATATGGGACAGTCAACACTGAAGCTTTCTTT; CDR3: CASSLYGTVNTEAFF
D: TRBD2; size: NA; J: TRBJ2-3; V: TRBV19; DNA: TGTGCCAGTAGTATGGGGAGGGGCCGTACGGTGACTAGCGGGGCCCGCAAGTGGCAGTATTTT; CDR3: CASSMGRGRTVTSGARKWQYF
D: TRBD1; size: few; J: TRBJ1-1; V: TRBV6-5; DNA: TGTGCCAGCAGTTACTGGACAGGAGACAAAAACCCGGAAGCTTTCTTT; CDR3: CASSYWTGDKNPEAFF
D: NA; size: NA; J: TRBJ1-1; V: TRBV25-1; DNA: TGTGCCAGCAGTGAGAGTCAGATGGGGGCTACTGAAGCTTTCTTT; CDR3: CASSESQMGATEAFF
D: TRBD2; size: few; J: TRBJ2-1; V: TRBV4-2; DNA: TGTGCCAGCAGCCAAGACCCGGGAGGGCCTGTCCTCTACAATGAGCAGTTCTTC; CDR3: CASSQDPGGPVLYNEQFF
D: TRBD2; size: NA; J: TRBJ2-2; V: TRBV29-1; DNA: TGCAGCGTTGGTCTAGCGGAATCGAACACCGGGGAGCTGTTTTTT; CDR3: CSVGLAESNTGELFF
D: NA; size: NA; J: TRBJ2-2; V: TRBV29-1; DNA: TGCAGCGTTGGAATGCAGGGAGGTACCGGGGAGCTGTTTTTT; CDR3: CSVGMQGGTGELFF
D: NA; size: few; J: TRBJ1-1; V: TRBV5-1; DNA: TGCGCCAGCAGCTTGGGGGCGATGAACACTGAAGCTTTCTTT; CDR3: CASSLGAMNTEAFF
D: TRBD1; size: NA; J: TRBJ1-1; V: TRBV9; DNA: TGTGCCAGCAGCCACGGACAGGGGGCGCAGTGGGGCACTGAAGCTTTCTTT; CDR3: CASSHGQGAQWGTEAFF
D: TRBD2; size: few; J: TRBJ2-5; V: TRBV6-5; DNA: TGTGCCACCAAAAGCGGGAGCAGGGAGACCCAGTACTTC; CDR3: CATKSGSRETQYF
D: NA; size: NA; J: TRBJ2-5; V: TRBV7-9; DNA: TGTGCCAGCAGCGCCGAGGGAACGCGGGAGACCCAGTACTTC; CDR3: CASSAEGTRETQYF
D: TRBD1; size: NA; J: TRBJ2-7; V: TRBV7-9; DNA: TGTGCCAGCAGCCCTGGGACAGGGGGCGCGAAGTTCTACGAGCAGTACTTC; CDR3: CASSPGTGGAKFYEQYF
D: TRBD2; size: NA; J: TRBJ2-2; V: TRBV4-1; DNA: TGCGCCAGCAGCCCTGATGGGGGGGGATTTATCGGGGAGCTGTTTTTT; CDR3: CASSPDGGGFIGELFF
D: NA; size: NA; J: TRBJ2-7; V: TRBV6-5; DNA: TGTGCCAGCAGTTACGGGAGAGGAAACGAGCAGTACTTC; CDR3: CASSYGRGNEQYF
D: NA; size: NA; J: TRBJ2-3; V: TRBV5-1; DNA: TGCGCCAGCAGCTTGGAAGCGTGGGGCGGGGCAGATACGCAGTATTTT; CDR3: CASSLEAWGGADTQYF
D: TRBD1; size: NA; J: TRBJ1-1; V: TRBV28; DNA: TGTGCCAGCAGTTTAAAGGGGGCGAAAGCTTTCTTT; CDR3: CASSLKGAKAFF
D: TRBD1; size: NA; J: TRBJ1-2; V: TRBV5-6; DNA: TGTGCCAGCAGCTTAGAGGGGGCCCATGGCTACACCTTC; CDR3: CASSLEGAHGYTF
D: NA; size: NA; J: TRBJ2-1; V: TRBV5-1; DNA: TGCGCCAGCAGCTTGGCCCGGGTGGTCCTCTACAATGAGCAGTTCTTC; CDR3: CASSLARVVLYNEQFF
D: NA; size: NA; J: TRBJ2-7; V: TRBV6-1; DNA: TGTGCCAGTTGGGAGGGGGTCTCCTACGAGCAGTACTTC; CDR3: CASWEGVSYEQYF
D: NA; size: few; J: TRBJ1-4; V: TRBV4-2; DNA: TGTGCCAGCAGCCAAGGCCGGACAGTAGGGGTAGAGAAACTGTTTTTT; CDR3: CASSQGRTVGVEKLFF
D: NA; size: NA; J: TRBJ2-2; V: TRBV6-1; DNA: TGTGCCAGCAGAATAGCGGAGAAGAACACCGGGGAGCTGTTTTTT; CDR3: CASRIAEKNTGELFF
D: TRBD2; size: once; J: TRBJ2-2; V: TRBV10-3; DNA: TGTGCCATCAGGTCTGCGGGAGGAAACACCGGGGAGCTGTTTTTT; CDR3: CAIRSAGGNTGELFF
D: NA; size: NA; J: TRBJ1-1; V: TRBV4-1; DNA: TGCGCCAGCACCGGGCTAGGGGACACTGAAGCTTTCTTT; CDR3: CASTGLGDTEAFF
D: NA; size: NA; J: TRBJ2-2; V: TRBV28; DNA: TGTGCCAGCAGTTTAACTTTAGCGGAGATCACCGGGGAGCTGTTTTTT; CDR3: CASSLTLAEITGELFF
D: TRBD1; size: NA; J: TRBJ2-7; V: TRBV7-9; DNA: TGTGCCAGCAGCTTCAGGGGGCTCCTGGGAGACGAGCAGTACTTC; CDR3: CASSFRGLLGDEQYF
D: NA; size: few; J: TRBJ2-7; V: TRBV19; DNA: TGTGCCAGTAGTACGGAGGGGGCCCGCGAGCAGTACTTC; CDR3: CASSTEGAREQYF
D: TRBD1; size: NA; J: TRBJ2-3; V: TRBV6-1; DNA: TGTGCCAACTGTAGGACAGGGTCAGATACGCAGTATTTT; CDR3: CANCRTGSDTQYF
D: NA; size: once; J: TRBJ2-6; V: TRBV29-1; DNA: TGCAGCGCATCCAGTGGGGCCAACGTCCTGACTTTC; CDR3: CSASSGANVLTF
D: NA; size: NA; J: TRBJ2-1; V: TRBV7-9; DNA: TGTGCCAGCAGCTCCGACAGGAGCTCCTACAATGAGCAGTTCTTC; CDR3: CASSSDRSSYNEQFF